This T cell receptor beta chain is drawn from a study of cytomegalovirus exposure and HLA in healthy donors. Turning to the study itself: The approximately 600 first-cohort repertoires shared a platform with the roughly 120 validation repertoires, as reported in a later analysis.

The length of the CDR3 is 14 residues. Germline V lookup: CDR1 LNHDA, CDR2 SQIVND (reference sequence). Trimming shortened V by 3 bases and J by 3 bases, and 9 bases separated the two germline ends. Broader study findings: Researchers catalogued about 160 TCR beta chains as cytomegalovirus-associated. Generally TCR sequences proved uncommon, though certain public TCRs appeared in numerous donors.

For this clone: Its antigen is still unknown.

Assay: immunoSEQ multiplex PCR; the TCRdb copy retains only in-frame clones and omits some. Of around 150,000 clones in the sample, around 92% are singletons; the top ten hold around 3.8%. The donors were in the approximately 120-subject validation cohort; that cohort was separate from the roughly 700-subject first cohort. The clonotype originates from a man between 18 and 29 years old in good health and CMV-seropositive. The chain couples TRBV19 to TRBJ1-5; weak D call: TRBD1 (5 bases). The sequencing input was PBMCs. The CDR3 sequence: CASSISGFNQPQHF. CDR3 sequence (DNA): TGTGCCAGTAGTATTTCAGGGTTCAATCAGCCCCAGCATTTT.